This record looks at one T cell receptor beta chain sequence and its context. This specimen comes from a study of post-analysis software for immune sequencing data. Unique molecular identifiers featured in each of the TCR beta cDNA libraries. Via MiXCR, TCRdb re-called the PCR reads, giving one row per CDR3 protein. The sample holds about 260,000 distinct CDR3 sequences, around 34% seen once. This TCR came from a girl between 5 and 17 years old with multiple sclerosis. What was sequenced was blood.

CDR3: CASKVNRENTEAFF. The CDR3 DNA reads as TGTGCCAGCAAGGTGAACAGGGAGAACACTGAAGCTTTCTTT. The chain recombines TRBV5-5 with TRBJ1-1; the D gene is possibly TRBD1 (6 bases). The CDR3 covers 14 residues. Germline V gives CDR1 SGHKS, CDR2 YYEKEE (reference sequence). The ends were cut back, 6 bases at V and 1 base at J, with 13 bases in the middle.